This T cell receptor (beta chain) was identified in a study of cytomegalovirus exposure and HLA in healthy donors. General study findings and limits: Presence/absence results assume similar sequencing depth per donor, which may not hold. Indistinguishable V segments, including TRBV6-2 and TRBV6-3, were excluded.

PCR used 60 Vbeta primers and 13 Jbeta primers. Per the authors' pipeline: In a later analysis, some 10 million of 83 million or so unique beta chains occurred in at least two donors. Generated by immunoSEQ multiplex PCR, the TCRdb table keeps only in-frame clones and is missing some. For V, J and clone size, that table is used; D and trimming come from the DNA. The profile covers approximately 180,000 clones, with around 75% appearing a single time and 2.9% taken by the ten largest. As to this clone: What it recognizes is unknown.

Trimming stripped 0 bases from V and 5 bases from J, with 15 bases between. The length of the CDR3 is 15 residues. CDR1 and CDR2 (germline): SGHNT, YYREEE (reference sequence). This cohort consisted of healthy bone marrow donors. The rearrangement links TRBV5-4 to TRBJ2-7; TRBD2 might be the D (5 bases). This receptor was obtained from a male donor in good health and CMV-seronegative. Material for sequencing was PBMCs. This chain's CDR3 is CASSLAAGSSNEQYF. The CDR3 DNA reads TGTGCCAGCAGCTTGGCCGCGGGTTCGAGCAACGAGCAGTACTTC.